This is a list of T cell receptor beta chains from one sample in a study of T-cell memory formation after mild COVID-19. TCRdb fed the 5' RACE reads into MiXCR, producing one record per CDR3 protein. In the table there are 100,000 to 150,000 distinct CDR3 sequences, roughly 6% of which are singletons. Sequences were obtained from PBMCs or a T cell subset sorted from them (not recorded which). These receptors were collected from an adult woman who had mild COVID-19 (a few samples of this study predate the infection). Cell type and time point are not known. The CDR3 runs from the conserved cysteine through the conserved F or W. D genes are given only for firm matches. Clone size is stated in some rows and not others, as once, few, many or a class when expanded.

J gene | clone size | V gene | D gene | CDR3 DNA | CDR3 protein
TRBJ2-7 | few | TRBV18 | TRBD1 | TGTGCCAGCTCGGGGGACAGTAAATTGTACGAGCAGTACTTC | CASSGDSKLYEQYF
TRBJ1-2 | . | TRBV20-1 | . | TGCAGTGCTAGAAGGTCGCGGGGGGCGGGTTATGGCTACACCTTC | CSARRSRGAGYGYTF
TRBJ2-1 | few | TRBV7-9 | . | TGTGCCAGCAGCTTAACGACTCCGCGGAATGAGCAGTTCTTC | CASSLTTPRNEQFF
TRBJ2-5 | few | TRBV4-2 | . | TGTGCCAGCAGCCAAGTTAGCACTTTACAAGAGACCCAGTACTTC | CASSQVSTLQETQYF
TRBJ2-1 | . | TRBV6-2/TRBV6-3 | . | TGTGCCAGCAGTTACTCGGGAGCTCCCAATGAGCAGTTCTTC | CASSYSGAPNEQFF
TRBJ1-5 | many | TRBV6-5 | TRBD1 | TGTGCCAGCAGTGACAGGGATCAGCCCCAGCATTTT | CASSDRDQPQHF
TRBJ2-2 | . | TRBV4-1 | . | TGCGCCAGCAGCCAACGCGGACAGACGAACACCGGGGAGCTGTTTTTT | CASSQRGQTNTGELFF
TRBJ2-2 | many | TRBV4-3 | TRBD1 | TGCGCCAGCAGCCAAGACGAGGGGGCGCCCGGGGAGCTGTTTTTT | CASSQDEGAPGELFF
TRBJ1-2 | few | TRBV27 | . | TGTGCCAGCAGTTTATTAGGGGCGAATGGCTACACCTTC | CASSLLGANGYTF
TRBJ2-2 | many | TRBV18 | TRBD2 | TGTGCCAGCTCAGCCCGGACTAGCGAGGTCACCGGGGAGCTGTTTTTT | CASSARTSEVTGELFF
TRBJ2-7 | many | TRBV20-1 | . | TGCAGTGCTAGATCCACACCAGGCGGATACGAGCAGTACTTC | CSARSTPGGYEQYF
TRBJ1-2 | few | TRBV5-6 | TRBD1 | TGTGCCAGCAGCTGGCTGGACAGGGACAACTATGGCTACACCTTC | CASSWLDRDNYGYTF
TRBJ1-6 | many | TRBV6-5 | TRBD1 | TGTGCCAGCAGGTTCGGGACAGGGTATAATTCACCCCTCCACTTT | CASRFGTGYNSPLHF
TRBJ2-2 | few | TRBV29-1 | TRBD1 | TGCAGCGTTCGGCCGGGACAGGGTAACACCGGGGAGCTGTTTTTT | CSVRPGQGNTGELFF
TRBJ1-1 | many | TRBV12-3/TRBV12-4 | . | TGTGCCAGCAGCCAGTCAGGCAAGGGGGGCACTGAAGCTTTCTTT | CASSQSGKGGTEAFF
TRBJ2-3 | many | TRBV24-1 | TRBD2 | TGTGCCACCAGTGATTTAACTAGCGGGGTTAAAACAGATACGCAGTATTTT | CATSDLTSGVKTDTQYF
TRBJ2-5 | many | TRBV7-9 | TRBD2 | TGTGCCAGCAGCTTTACTAGCGGGAGGCCTGTGGGAGAGACCCAGTACTTC | CASSFTSGRPVGETQYF
TRBJ2-3 | many | TRBV7-3 | TRBD2 | TGTGCCAGCAGCGACGACGGGGACTACACAGATACGCAGTATTTT | CASSDDGDYTDTQYF
TRBJ2-7 | many | TRBV9 | . | TGTGCCAGCAGCGTAGGACCCGCAGCGACCCACGAGCAGTACTTC | CASSVGPAATHEQYF
TRBJ1-4 | few | TRBV4-2 | . | TGTGCCAGCAGCCATCCCCGAGGCACAGCGATTGCAACTAATGAAAAACTGTTTTTT | CASSHPRGTAIATNEKLFF
TRBJ1-1 | few | TRBV27 | TRBD1 | TGTGCCAGCAGTTTAGTAGGACAGGGGAAAGCTTTCTTT | CASSLVGQGKAFF
TRBJ2-5 | . | TRBV12-3/TRBV12-4 | . | TGTGCCAGCAGTGGGTACCAAGAGACCCAGTACTTC | CASSGYQETQYF
TRBJ1-5 | few | TRBV18 | TRBD1 | TGTGCCAGCTCACCGAGGGCCACAGGGGGATCTAATAATCAGCCCCAGCATTTT | CASSPRATGGSNNQPQHF
TRBJ1-2 | . | TRBV6-1 | . | TGTGCCAGCAGTGAACGCAGTTACTATGGCTACACCTTC | CASSERSYYGYTF
TRBJ2-1 | . | TRBV4-3 | TRBD2 | TGCGCCAGCAGCCAAGGTCGCAACGGGACTACCATTAATGAGCAGTTCTTC | CASSQGRNGTTINEQFF
TRBJ2-7 | . | TRBV2 | . | TGTGCCAGCAGGTATCACTACGAGCAGTACTTC | CASRYHYEQYF
TRBJ1-2 | . | TRBV29-1 | . | TGCAGCGTTTCCTACGCGGGCAACTATGGCTACACCTTC | CSVSYAGNYGYTF
TRBJ1-1 | many | TRBV15 | . | TGTGCCACCAGGACCGGGATAAACACTGAAGCTTTCTTT | CATRTGINTEAFF
TRBJ1-1 | many | TRBV5-1 | . | TGCGCCAGCAGCCCTTTGGGGACGACTGAAGCTTTCTTT | CASSPLGTTEAFF
TRBJ1-5 | . | TRBV3-1 | . | TGTGCCAGCAGCCAAGAAGCGCGGAGTAATCAGCCCCAGCATTTT | CASSQEARSNQPQHF
TRBJ1-1 | . | TRBV27 | . | TGTGCCAGCCGAGGCGTTTCCCCGAACACTGAAGCTTTCTTT | CASRGVSPNTEAFF
TRBJ2-4 | . | TRBV5-6 | . | TGTGCCAGCAGCTTGGGCACCAAAAACATTCAGTACTTC | CASSLGTKNIQYF
TRBJ2-1 | many | TRBV20-1 | TRBD2 | TGCAGTGCTATAGCGGGAGGGTACAATGAGCAGTTCTTC | CSAIAGGYNEQFF
TRBJ2-3 | many | TRBV29-1 | . | TGCAGCGCGAGGGCTAGTCAAGCATTCACGCAGTATTTT | CSARASQAFTQYF
TRBJ1-2 | few | TRBV10-3 | . | TGTGCCATCAGTGAATCTAACTATGGCTACACCTTC | CAISESNYGYTF
TRBJ2-1 | many | TRBV11-2 | . | TGTGCCAGCAGCTCAGACGGGGGGACACACAATGAGCAGTTCTTC | CASSSDGGTHNEQFF
TRBJ2-7 | . | TRBV7-2 | TRBD2 | TGTGCCAGCAGCTCTCCTACTAGCGGGGGTACCTACGAGCAGTACTTC | CASSSPTSGGTYEQYF
TRBJ1-1 | . | TRBV9 | TRBD1 | TGTGCCAGCAGCGTAGGAGCCCGGGACAGGAACACTGAAGCTTTCTTT | CASSVGARDRNTEAFF
TRBJ2-5 | many | TRBV7-2 | . | TGTGCCAGCAGCTTGGGCGGGTCTCAAGAGACCCAGTACTTC | CASSLGGSQETQYF
TRBJ1-5 | few | TRBV7-2 | TRBD1 | TGTGCCAGCAGCTGGAGACAGGGGGATCAGCCCCAGCATTTT | CASSWRQGDQPQHF
TRBJ1-2 | . | TRBV12-3/TRBV12-4 | . | TGTGCCAGCACCCAGTGGGGGGATGGCTACACCTTC | CASTQWGDGYTF
TRBJ2-2 | many | TRBV5-1 | . | TGCGCCAGCAGCTTGAGCGGAACCGGGGAGCTGTTTTTT | CASSLSGTGELFF
TRBJ1-5 | . | TRBV6-2/TRBV6-3 | TRBD1 | TGTGCCAGTTCCGGACAGGGTCAACAGCCCCAGCATTTT | CASSGQGQQPQHF
TRBJ1-2 | many | TRBV29-1 | TRBD1 | TGCAGCGTTGAGGAGAGACAGGGGGCCTACGGCTACACCTTC | CSVEERQGAYGYTF
TRBJ1-3 | . | TRBV12-3/TRBV12-4 | . | TGTGCCAGCAGTTTGGTTCGGGACCTAGATGGAAACACCATATATTTT | CASSLVRDLDGNTIYF
TRBJ1-2 | few | TRBV12-3/TRBV12-4 | . | TGTGCCAGCAGCCACTCGACTTCAACCCGGCTTAACTATGGCTACACCTTC | CASSHSTSTRLNYGYTF
TRBJ2-7 | few | TRBV23-1 | TRBD2 | TGCGCCAGCAGTCACCGGCGGGAGGGTTACTACGAGCAGTACTTC | CASSHRREGYYEQYF
TRBJ1-2 | many | TRBV7-9 | . | TGTGCCAGCAGCTTAGAGGGGCGTGCGGTGACGTACACCTTC | CASSLEGRAVTYTF
TRBJ2-3 | . | TRBV3-1 | . | TGTGCCAGCAGCCCTCAGTCGGGACCCACAGATACGCAGTATTTT | CASSPQSGPTDTQYF
TRBJ2-7 | many | TRBV20-1 | . | TGCAGTGCTAGACGTAGAGCCTCCTACGAGCAGTACTTC | CSARRRASYEQYF
TRBJ2-5 | . | TRBV9 | . | TGTGCCAGCAGCGCCGACCGTGGTGTAGAGACCCAGTACTTC | CASSADRGVETQYF
TRBJ2-5 | few | TRBV20-1 | TRBD2 | TGCAGTGCTAGCCGACTAGCGGGGTACCAAGAGACCCAGTACTTC | CSASRLAGYQETQYF
TRBJ1-2 | few | TRBV5-1 | TRBD1 | TGCGCCAGCAAGCTTGGGACAGGAGGGTTCTATGGCTACACCTTC | CASKLGTGGFYGYTF
TRBJ1-1 | . | TRBV19 | . | TGTGCCAGTAGCCGACAGGTTCGGGGTGAAGCTTTCTTT | CASSRQVRGEAFF
TRBJ1-6 | few | TRBV20-1 | . | TGCAGTGCTAGAGATGTTGAGGATTCACCCCTCCACTTT | CSARDVEDSPLHF
TRBJ1-4 | . | TRBV12-3/TRBV12-4 | . | TGTGCCAGCAGTTCCGTTGTTTCGGACAATGAAAAACTGTTTTTT | CASSSVVSDNEKLFF